The 20 T cell receptor beta chains presented below share a single source sample, sequenced in a study of T cell repertoires in cytomegalovirus infection. TCRdb redid the calling of the reads with MiXCR, one entry per CDR3 protein. The profile covers some 920,000 distinct CDR3 sequences, with 30% to 40% appearing a single time and around 15% taken by the ten largest. Antigens of these TCRs are unknown. The sample in question was cultured CD8+ T cells from PBMCs, obtained from culture after CMV antigen stimulation. These receptors came from a human donor in good health (CMV status not recorded). Some clones in this sample may be carry-over from other donors' samples.

The chain uses TRBV19 and TRBJ1-2; D gene unclear. Per germline, CDR1 LNHDA and CDR2 SQIVND (reference sequence). The V end was cut by 5 bases, the J end by 6 bases, with 13 bases between. This CDR3 comprises 13 residues. CDR3 sequence: CASSLDRPHGYTF. CDR3 coding DNA: TGTGCCAGTAGTCTGGACCGTCCTCATGGCTACACCTTC.

CDR3 region: CASSPGGGWETTQHF. The CDR3 coding sequence is TGCGCCAGCTCTCCTGGCGGCGGATGGGAAACGACCCAGCATTTT. The rearrangement links TRBV4-1 to TRBJ1-5; D gene unclear. The V and J ends lost 8 bases and 11 bases respectively, with 25 bases between them. This CDR3 comprises 15 residues. Germline V gene data show CDR1 as MGHRA and CDR2 as YSYEKL.

This chain joins TRBV28 and TRBJ2-1; D is unclear. The V gene lost 5 bases and the J gene lost 5 bases, with 13 bases spanning the gap. Germline loops: CDR1 MDHEN, CDR2 SYDVKM. There are 14 residues in the CDR3. CDR3 sequence reads: CASSPHTADNEQFF. CDR3 in DNA: TGTGCCAGCAGTCCTCACACTGCGGACAATGAGCAGTTCTTC.

V usage is TRBV29-1 and J usage is TRBJ1-2, with 9 bases that match TRBD1. V gave up 5 bases and J gave up 6 bases; unmatched junction bases: 4. Germline V gene sequence: CDR1 SQVTM, CDR2 ANQGSEA. The CDR3 contains 12 residues. CDR3 protein: CSVPGQGDGYTF. The CDR3 bases are TGCAGCGTTCCGGGACAGGGCGATGGCTACACCTTC.

This clonotype showed up many times. The chain links TRBV7-2 to TRBJ2-1, with TRBD1 as a possible D gene (6 bases). The CDR3 spans 14 residues. Trimming cost V 5 bases and J 2 bases, with 10 bases left between them. Germline V CDR1 and CDR2: SGHTA, FQGNSA. Written as DNA, the CDR3 is TGTGCCAGCAGCCCGACAGGAGCCTACAATGAGCAGTTCTTC. It specifies CASSPTGAYNEQFF.

The V gene is TRBV12-3 or TRBV12-4, the J gene TRBJ2-1, with 7 bases lining up with TRBD2. Trimming took 1 base from V and 4 from J; bases not matched to a gene: 4. The CDR3 covers 15 residues. The CDR3 sequence: CASSLDGGWYNEQFF. DNA of the CDR3: TGTGCCAGCAGTTTAGACGGGGGGTGGTACAATGAGCAGTTCTTC.

The rearrangement links TRBV27 to TRBJ2-5; D is possibly TRBD2 (6 bases). In germline, CDR1 is MNHEY, CDR2 SMNVEV (reference sequence). The V and J ends lost 9 bases and 5 bases respectively, with 22 bases between them. The CDR3 covers 15 residues. CDR3 coding DNA: TGTGCCAGTTCATTTTCCGGGACTCCGGGTGAGACCCAGTACTTC. Its protein is CASSFSGTPGETQYF.

On this clonotype itself: The germline gene is not matched at one end of the junction; a read error may be the cause. This sequence joins TRBV7-2 and TRBJ2-1; D is possibly TRBD1 (6 bases). The CDR3 sequence is 11 residues long. CDR1 is SGHTA and CDR2 is FQGNSA in the germline V gene. The CDR3 DNA is TGTGCCAGCACCCCGGGACATGAGCAGATCTTC. Amino acid sequence: CASTPGHEQIF. Combining the CDR3 with reference TRBV7-2 and TRBJ2-1 gives the whole variable domain GAGVSQSPSNKVTEKGKDVELRCDPISGHTALYWYRQSLGQGLEFLIYFQGNSAPDKSGLPSDRFSAERTGGSVSTLTIQRTQQEDSAVYLCASTPGHEQIFGPGTRLTVL.

The rearrangement joins TRBV19 to TRBJ2-1; 10 nucleotides line up with TRBD2. From germline, CDR1 is LNHDA and CDR2 SQIVND (reference sequence). Unmatched junction bases numbered 6, after V lost 2 bases and J lost 8 bases. This CDR3 has 15 amino acids. CDR3 loop: CASSISGTSVDEQFF. CDR3 nucleotide sequence: TGTGCCAGTAGTATATCCGGGACTAGCGTCGATGAGCAGTTCTTC.

This clonotype was observed a handful of times. The CDR3 region is CASGGQLQETQYF. The CDR3 nucleotides read TGTGCTAGTGGAGGACAGTTACAAGAGACCCAGTACTTC. The chain has TRBV12-5 and TRBJ2-5; tentatively, D is TRBD1 (6 bases). V lost 6 bases and J 2 bases, leaving 10 bases between the germline ends. The germline CDR1 and CDR2 sequences are LGHNT and FRNRAP. This CDR3 is 13 amino acids long. Complete variable domain (other parts from reference TRBV12-5 and TRBJ2-5): DARVTQTPRHKVTEMGQEVTMRCQPILGHNTVFWYRQTMMQGLELLAYFRNRAPLDDSGMPKDRFSAEMPDATLATLKIQPSEPRDSAVYFCASGGQLQETQYFGPGTRLLVL.

This clonotype was observed a few times. This CDR3 reads CASSEWGDTSYEQYF. The CDR3 coding sequence is TGTGCCAGCAGTGAATGGGGGGACACCTCCTACGAGCAGTACTTC. The rearrangement links TRBV6-1 to TRBJ2-7, with D perhaps being TRBD1 or TRBD2 (6 bases each). Germline values: CDR1 MNHNS, CDR2 SASEGT. This CDR3 spans 15 amino acids. Trimming removed 2 bases from V and 0 bases from J, with 11 bases in between.

This clonotype was detected many times. This chain uses TRBV7-9 with TRBJ1-2; the D gene is possibly TRBD1 (5 bases). CDR3 length: 14 residues. With 4 bases removed from V and 3 bases from J, the gap between germline ends came to 12 bases. CDR1 is SEHNR and CDR2 is FQNEAQ in the germline V gene (reference sequence). CDR3 DNA: TGTGCCAGCAGCTCGGGGACGGACTACTATGGCTACACCTTC. Translation: CASSSGTDYYGYTF.

CDR3 sequence reads: CASSPGQGTGDTQYF. CDR3 sequence (DNA): TGTGCCAGCAGCCCAGGACAGGGGACCGGAGATACGCAGTATTTT. The chain combines TRBV28 with TRBJ2-3; 9 nucleotides agree with TRBD1. Germline loops: CDR1 MDHEN, CDR2 SYDVKM. This CDR3 is 15 amino acids long. V lost 6 bases, J lost 5 bases, and 9 bases stayed unmatched.

This clonotype was seen many times. This chain links TRBV7-2 with TRBJ1-1, with a weak D call TRBD1 (6 bases). V was shortened by 3 bases and J by 7 bases, with 9 bases between the two germline ends. This CDR3 has 12 residues. Germline loops: CDR1 SGHTA, CDR2 FQGNSA. CDR3 bases: TGTGCCAGCAGCTTCACAGGGTTTGAAGCTTTCTTT. Protein sequence: CASSFTGFEAFF. Filled out from reference TRBV7-2 and TRBJ1-1, the complete variable domain reads GAGVSQSPSNKVTEKGKDVELRCDPISGHTALYWYRQSLGQGLEFLIYFQGNSAPDKSGLPSDRFSAERTGGSVSTLTIQRTQQEDSAVYLCASSFTGFEAFFGQGTRLTVV.

This clonotype turned up a few times. The V and J genes are TRBV7-9 and TRBJ1-1; no firm D call. This CDR3 spans 14 amino acids. The germline CDR1 and CDR2 sequences are SEHNR and FQNEAQ (reference sequence). The V end lost 6 bases, the J end lost 3 bases, and 14 bases lay between the germline ends. The CDR3 DNA sequence: TGTGCCAGCAGACCCGGGCTAGGAGACACTGAAGCTTTCTTT. Its protein product is CASRPGLGDTEAFF.

J is TRBJ2-1 and V is TRBV7-9, with a tentative D call TRBD2 (6 bases). Trimming took 6 bases from V and 7 from J, leaving 10 bases between them. Germline V gene lookup returns CDR1 SEHNR and CDR2 FQNEAQ (reference sequence). This CDR3 contains 12 residues. The CDR3 coding sequence is TGTGCCAGCAGAGCGACTAGGAATGAGCAGTTCTTC. This codes for CASRATRNEQFF.

The chain has TRBV5-1 and TRBJ2-7; D may be TRBD1 (6 bases). Germline CDR1 is SGHRS and CDR2 is YFSETQ. The germline V and J ends were trimmed by 2 bases and 0 bases, with 9 bases remaining between them. This CDR3 has 14 amino acids. CDR3 bases: TGCGCCAGCAGCTTCCGGGACAACTCCTACGAGCAGTACTTC. It is translated as CASSFRDNSYEQYF.

The chain couples TRBV19 to TRBJ2-5; TRBD1 is a possible D gene (6 bases). This CDR3 has 14 amino acids. Germline CDR1 LNHDA, CDR2 SQIVND (reference sequence). V was trimmed by 7 bases and J by 1 base, leaving 13 bases between them. Here the CDR3 reads CASKGGRPQETQYF. The CDR3 nucleotides are TGTGCCAGTAAAGGGGGACGGCCCCAAGAGACCCAGTACTTC.

The V gene is TRBV7-8, the J gene TRBJ1-1; D unclear. CDR3 length: 14 residues. Germline V gene data show CDR1 as SGHVS and CDR2 as FQNEAQ. The V gene lost 5 bases and the J gene lost 5 bases, with 15 bases spanning the gap. The CDR3 coding sequence is TGTGCCAGCAGCCGCCGGACGGGCGGGACTGAAGCTTTCTTT. The encoded protein is CASSRRTGGTEAFF.

This sequence joins TRBV19 and TRBJ1-4, with D possibly TRBD1 on 5 matching bases. The V end was cut by 4 bases, the J end by 0 bases, with 12 bases between. Germline loops: CDR1 LNHDA, CDR2 SQIVND (reference sequence). This CDR3 spans 16 amino acids. CDR3 protein: CASSNDRISTNEKLFF. For the CDR3, the DNA is TGTGCCAGTAGTAACGACAGAATCTCAACTAATGAAAAACTGTTTTTT.